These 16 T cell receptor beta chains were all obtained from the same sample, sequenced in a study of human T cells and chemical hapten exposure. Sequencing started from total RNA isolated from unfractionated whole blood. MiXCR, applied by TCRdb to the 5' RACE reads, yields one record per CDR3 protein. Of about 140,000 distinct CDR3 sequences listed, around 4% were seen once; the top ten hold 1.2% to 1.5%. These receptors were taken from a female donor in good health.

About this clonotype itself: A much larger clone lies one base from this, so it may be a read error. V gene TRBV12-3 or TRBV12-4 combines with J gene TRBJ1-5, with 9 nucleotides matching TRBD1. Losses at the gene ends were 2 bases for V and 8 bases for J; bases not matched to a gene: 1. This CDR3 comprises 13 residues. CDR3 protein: CASSLRTGEPQHF. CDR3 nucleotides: TGTGCCAGCAGTTTACGGACAGGGGAGCCCCAGCATTTT.

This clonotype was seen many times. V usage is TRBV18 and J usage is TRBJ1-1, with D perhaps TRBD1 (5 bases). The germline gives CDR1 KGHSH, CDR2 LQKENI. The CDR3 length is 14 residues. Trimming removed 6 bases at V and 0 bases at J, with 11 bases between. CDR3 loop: CASSGGEMNTEAFF. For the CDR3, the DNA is TGTGCCAGCTCCGGGGGTGAAATGAACACTGAAGCTTTCTTT.

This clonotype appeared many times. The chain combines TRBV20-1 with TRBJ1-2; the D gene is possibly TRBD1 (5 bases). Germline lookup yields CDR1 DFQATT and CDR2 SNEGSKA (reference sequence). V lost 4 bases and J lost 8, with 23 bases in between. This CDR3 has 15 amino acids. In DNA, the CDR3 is TGCAGTGCTAACCCCCCGGGTAGGGGAGCAGAGGGCTACACCTTC. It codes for CSANPPGRGAEGYTF.

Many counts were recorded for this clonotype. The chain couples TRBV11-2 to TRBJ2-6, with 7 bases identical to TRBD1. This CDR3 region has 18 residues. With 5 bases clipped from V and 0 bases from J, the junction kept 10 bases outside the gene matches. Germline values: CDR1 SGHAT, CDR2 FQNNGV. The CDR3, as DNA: TGTGCCAGCAGCCTTTACGGCAGGGGGAACTCTGGGGCCAACGTCCTGACTTTC. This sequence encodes CASSLYGRGNSGANVLTF.

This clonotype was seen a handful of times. The CDR3 coding sequence is TGTGCCAGCGGCCGGAGGAACACTGAAGCTTTCTTT. Translating gives CASGRRNTEAFF. J is TRBJ1-1 and V is TRBV5-5; no clear D gene. The V gene lost 7 bases and the J gene lost 1 base, with 8 bases spanning the gap. Looked up from germline, CDR1 is SGHKS and CDR2 is YYEKEE (reference sequence). The CDR3 has 12 residues.

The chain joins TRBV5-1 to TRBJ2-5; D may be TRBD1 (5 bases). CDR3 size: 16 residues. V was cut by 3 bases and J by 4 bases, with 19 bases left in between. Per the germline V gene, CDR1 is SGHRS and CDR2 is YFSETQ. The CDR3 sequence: CASSSGRISGRETQYF. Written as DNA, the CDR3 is TGCGCCAGCAGCTCCGGCCGTATATCAGGGCGAGAGACCCAGTACTTC.

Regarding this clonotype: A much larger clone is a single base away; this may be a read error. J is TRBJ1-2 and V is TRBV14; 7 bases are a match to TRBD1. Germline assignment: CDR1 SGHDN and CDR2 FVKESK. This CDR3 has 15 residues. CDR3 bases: TGTGCCAGCAGCCTGGGACAGCTTCCTAACGATGGCTACACCTTC. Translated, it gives CASSLGQLPNDGYTF.

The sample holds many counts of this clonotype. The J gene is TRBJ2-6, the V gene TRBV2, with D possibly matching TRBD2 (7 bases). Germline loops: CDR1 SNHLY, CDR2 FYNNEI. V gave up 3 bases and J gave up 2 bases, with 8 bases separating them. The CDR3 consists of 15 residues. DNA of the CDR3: TGTGCCAGCAGTGAGCGGGGGCCTGGGGCCAACGTCCTGACTTTC. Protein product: CASSERGPGANVLTF.

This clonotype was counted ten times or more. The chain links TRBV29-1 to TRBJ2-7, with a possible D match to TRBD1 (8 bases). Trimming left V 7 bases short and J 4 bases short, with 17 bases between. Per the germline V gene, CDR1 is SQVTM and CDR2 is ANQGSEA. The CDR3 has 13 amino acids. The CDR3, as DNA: TGCAGCGGACGGACAGGGAGGGGATACGAGCAGTACTTC. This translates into CSGRTGRGYEQYF.

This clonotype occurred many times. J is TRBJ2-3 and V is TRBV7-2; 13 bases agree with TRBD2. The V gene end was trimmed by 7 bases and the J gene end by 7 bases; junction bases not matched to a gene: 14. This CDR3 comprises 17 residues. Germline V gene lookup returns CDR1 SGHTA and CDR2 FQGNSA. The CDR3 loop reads CASNSRGLAGAGNTQYF. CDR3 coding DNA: TGTGCCAGCAACTCCCGTGGACTAGCGGGGGCTGGGAATACGCAGTATTTT. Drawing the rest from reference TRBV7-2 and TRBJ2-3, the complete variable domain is GAGVSQSPSNKVTEKGKDVELRCDPISGHTALYWYRQSLGQGLEFLIYFQGNSAPDKSGLPSDRFSAERTGGSVSTLTIQRTQQEDSAVYLCASNSRGLAGAGNTQYFGPGTRLTVL.

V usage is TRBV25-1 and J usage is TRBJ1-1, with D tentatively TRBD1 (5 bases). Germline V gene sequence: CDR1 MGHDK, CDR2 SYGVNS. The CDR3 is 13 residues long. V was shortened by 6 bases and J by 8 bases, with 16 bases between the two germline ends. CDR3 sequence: CASSLPGGGEAFF. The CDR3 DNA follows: TGTGCCAGCAGCTTACCCGGGGGGGGAGAAGCTTTCTTT.

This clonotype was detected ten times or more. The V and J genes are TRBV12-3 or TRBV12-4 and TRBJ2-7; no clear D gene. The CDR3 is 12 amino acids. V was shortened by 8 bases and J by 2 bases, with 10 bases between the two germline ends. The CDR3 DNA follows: TGTGCCAGCCGGGCAGCCGCCTACGAGCAGTACTTC. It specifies CASRAAAYEQYF.

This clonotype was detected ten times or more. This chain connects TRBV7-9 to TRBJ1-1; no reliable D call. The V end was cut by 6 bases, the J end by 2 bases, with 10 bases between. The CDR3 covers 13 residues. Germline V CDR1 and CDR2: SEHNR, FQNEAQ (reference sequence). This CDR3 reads CASSPQSNTEAFF. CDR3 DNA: TGTGCCAGCAGTCCTCAGAGTAACACTGAAGCTTTCTTT.

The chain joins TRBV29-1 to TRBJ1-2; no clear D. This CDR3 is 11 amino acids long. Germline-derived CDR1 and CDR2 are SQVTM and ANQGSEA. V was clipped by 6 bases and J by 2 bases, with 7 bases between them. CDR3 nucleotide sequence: TGCAGCGTCGCCAAAAACTATGGCTACACCTTC. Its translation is CSVAKNYGYTF.

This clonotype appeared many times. The CDR3 region is CSAYGDTVVGDTQYF. The CDR3 DNA is TGCAGTGCTTACGGGGACACAGTGGTCGGAGATACGCAGTATTTT. The J gene is TRBJ2-3, the V gene TRBV20-1; D is possibly TRBD1 (6 bases). The CDR3 is 15 amino acids. V was shortened by 5 bases and J by 5 bases, with 20 bases between the two germline ends. Germline V gene lookup returns CDR1 DFQATT and CDR2 SNEGSKA (reference sequence).

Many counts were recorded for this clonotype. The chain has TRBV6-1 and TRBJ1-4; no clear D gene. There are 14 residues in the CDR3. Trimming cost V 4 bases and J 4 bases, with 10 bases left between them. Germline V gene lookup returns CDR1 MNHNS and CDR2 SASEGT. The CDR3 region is CASSVRQINEKLFF. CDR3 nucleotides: TGTGCCAGCAGTGTAAGGCAGATTAATGAAAAACTGTTTTTT.